This TCR beta chain was recovered during a study of T cell repertoires in cytomegalovirus infection. Study-wide background: In public TCR beta signatures, there were indications of both CMV infection and matching HLA type. Findings and caveats of the study: Clonotypes of TCR beta that were HLA-C-restricted and CMV-specific dominated the ex vivo response. Identification of carriers of CMV plus the relevant HLA was performed using cumulative public TCR beta family frequency.

CDR3 length: 16 amino acids. Germline loops: CDR1 LNHDA, CDR2 SQIVND (reference sequence). The V segment lost 10 bases and the J segment 2 bases; nucleotides outside the gene matches: 8. TCRdb independently ran MiXCR on the reads; one entry per CDR3 protein. Counted here are 490,000 or so distinct CDR3 sequences, approximately 11% occurring once; the ten biggest clones make up roughly a tenth. This clonotype was seen at least ten times. Its antigen is as yet unknown. The chain has TRBV19 and TRBJ2-2, with 12 bases lining up with TRBD2. The sample taken for sequencing was PBMCs. The source is a human donor in good health (CMV status not recorded). Some clones in this sample may be carry-over from other donors' samples. The CDR3: CATRLAGEINTGELFF. CDR3 DNA: TGTGCCACTAGACTAGCGGGAGAAATAAACACCGGGGAGCTGTTTTTT. Based on the CDR3 plus reference TRBV19 and TRBJ2-2, the full variable domain is DGGITQSPKYLFRKEGQNVTLSCEQNLNHDAMYWYRQDPGQGLRLIYYSQIVNDFQKGDIAEGYSVSREKKESFPLTVTSAQKNPTAFYLCATRLAGEINTGELFFGEGSRLTVL.